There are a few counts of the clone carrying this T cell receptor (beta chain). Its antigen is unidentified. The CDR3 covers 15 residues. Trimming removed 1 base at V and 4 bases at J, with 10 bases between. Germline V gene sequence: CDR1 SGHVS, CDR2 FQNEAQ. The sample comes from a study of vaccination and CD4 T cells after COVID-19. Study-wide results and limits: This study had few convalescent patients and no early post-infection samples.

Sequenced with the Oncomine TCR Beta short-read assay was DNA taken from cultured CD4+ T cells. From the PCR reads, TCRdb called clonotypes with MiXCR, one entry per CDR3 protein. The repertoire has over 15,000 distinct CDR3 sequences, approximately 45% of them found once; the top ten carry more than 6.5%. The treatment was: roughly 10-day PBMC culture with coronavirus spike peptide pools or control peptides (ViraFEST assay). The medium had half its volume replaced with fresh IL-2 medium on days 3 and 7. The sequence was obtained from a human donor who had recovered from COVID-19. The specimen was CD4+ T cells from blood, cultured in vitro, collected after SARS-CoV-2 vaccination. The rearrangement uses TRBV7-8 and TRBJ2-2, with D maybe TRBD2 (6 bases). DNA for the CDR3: TGTGCCAGCAGCTTAGGCTTGGGGGGCACCGGGGAGCTGTTTTTT. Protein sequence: CASSLGLGGTGELFF.